This T cell receptor beta chain is drawn from a study of cytomegalovirus exposure and HLA in healthy donors. Notes on the study in general: According to the study, 160 or so TCR beta chains were cytomegalovirus-associated. Several of the most significant clusters appeared, in a later analysis, to be linked to common viral pathogens. The sole available immune exposure information was CMV serostatus. Later findings reportedly placed an Asian-associated ancestry cluster below the approximately 670-donor mean for N-insertions.

This clone showed up just once. The antigen remains undetermined. The study ran its PCR with 60 Vbeta and 13 Jbeta primers. Clones were read by immunoSEQ multiplex PCR, and TCRdb kept only the in-frame ones, dropping some. In the table there are some 120,000 clones, 75% of which are singletons. Trimming cost V 0 bases and J 5 bases, with 8 bases left between them. The CDR3 consists of 13 residues. Germline V gene sequence: CDR1 SGHDT, CDR2 YYEEEE. Specimen: PBMCs. This sequence originates from a middle-aged woman in good health and CMV-seropositive. J is TRBJ2-5 and V is TRBV5-6; D is uncertain. This CDR3 is CASSLDTRETQYF. The CDR3 coding sequence is TGTGCCAGCAGCTTGGACACGCGGGAGACCCAGTACTTC. The variable domain in full, completed from reference TRBV5-6 and TRBJ2-5, reads DAGVTQSPTHLIKTRGQQVTLRCSPKSGHDTVSWYQQALGQGPQFIFQYYEEEERQRGNFPDRFSGHQFPNYSSELNVNALLLGDSALYLCASSLDTRETQYFGPGTRLLVL.